The rows below give T cell receptor beta chains drawn from one sample of a study of blood T cells in healthy people across ages. A single record per CDR3 protein comes from TCRdb applying MiXCR to the 5' RACE reads. The sample shows some 1,000,000 distinct CDR3 sequences, 25% of them seen only once. Another study also made use of these data, one on T cells of mothers and their children.

The sample comprised blood. All receptors come from a girl aged 2-10 years in good health. Both conserved end residues are part of each CDR3. Each record gives: clone size, V gene, J gene, D gene, CDR3 DNA, CDR3 protein. The D gene is left open where the match is weak. Rows give clone size only sometimes, using once, few, many, or a class for an expanded clone.

few	TRBV20-1	TRBJ2-3	TRBD1	TGCAGTGCTAGTTATCGACAGGGGAGCACAGATACGCAGTATTTT	CSASYRQGSTDTQYF
-	TRBV5-1	TRBJ2-7	TRBD2	TGCGCCAGCAGCATCGGGACTAGCATTACCCACGAGCAGTACTTC	CASSIGTSITHEQYF
-	TRBV4-1	TRBJ1-2	-	TGCGCCAGCAGCCATAGGGTAGCTAACTATGGCTACACCTTC	CASSHRVANYGYTF
-	TRBV29-1	TRBJ1-1	-	TGCAGCGTGAGGTTGAGGGACGGGACTGAAGCTTTCTTT	CSVRLRDGTEAFF
-	TRBV12-3/TRBV12-4	TRBJ1-2	TRBD1	TGTGCCAGCAGTTTCGGGACAGGGTCTTCCTCTGGCTACACCTTC	CASSFGTGSSSGYTF
few	TRBV2	TRBJ2-7	-	TGCGCCTCCGATCTAAACTCCTACGAGCAGTACTTC	CASDLNSYEQYF
-	TRBV7-8	TRBJ1-1	-	TGTGCCAGCAGCTTAGTTCCTGGGGTCCGGTTCACTGAAGCTTTCTTT	CASSLVPGVRFTEAFF
-	TRBV6-5	TRBJ2-7	TRBD1	TGTGCCAGCAGTGCGGACAGGGGAACCTACGAGCAGTACTTC	CASSADRGTYEQYF
few	TRBV9	TRBJ2-1	-	TGTGCCAGCAGCGTAGATTCTTTCAATGAGCAGTTCTTC	CASSVDSFNEQFF
few	TRBV7-9	TRBJ2-1	-	TGTGCCAGCAGCACCAGCGTGACGTACAATGAGCAGTTCTTC	CASSTSVTYNEQFF
-	TRBV7-2	TRBJ1-1	-	TGTGCCAGCAGCTTAGGTGCAGGGGCGAACACTGAAGCTTTCTTT	CASSLGAGANTEAFF
few	TRBV5-6	TRBJ2-1	TRBD1	TGTGCCAGCAGCAGCCCTCAGACAGGGGGCTGGGGTGAGCAGTTCTTC	CASSSPQTGGWGEQFF
-	TRBV3-1	TRBJ2-7	TRBD2	TGTGCCAGCAGCCAAGGAGTACTTACTAGCGGAGGTTCCCAGTACTTC	CASSQGVLTSGGSQYF
-	TRBV2	TRBJ2-7	TRBD1	TGTGCCAGCAGGGGATGGACAGGGGATGGCGAGCAGTACTTC	CASRGWTGDGEQYF
-	TRBV7-7	TRBJ2-1	TRBD2	TGTGCTAGCAGCCCGCAGCGGGGGGGCCAAACTGAGCAGTTCTTC	CASSPQRGGQTEQFF
-	TRBV18	TRBJ2-1	TRBD2	TGTGCCAGCTCACCATTTGCGGGAGCGGGTTCAGATGAGCAGTTCTTC	CASSPFAGAGSDEQFF
few	TRBV7-2	TRBJ2-7	-	TGTGCCAGCAGCTCTATTACTTTCTACGAGCAGTACTTC	CASSSITFYEQYF
-	TRBV24-1	TRBJ1-6	-	TGTGCCACCAGTCTCTTCTTGCGGGCGGAGGACAGTTATAATTCACCCCTCCACTTT	CATSLFLRAEDSYNSPLHF
-	TRBV20-1	TRBJ2-1	-	TGCAGTGCTAGTATGGGGGTAGCAGGCAATGAGCAGTTCTTC	CSASMGVAGNEQFF
few	TRBV6-5	TRBJ1-3	-	TGTGCCAGCAGTTCTACGGACATAGCTGGAAACACCATATATTTT	CASSSTDIAGNTIYF
few	TRBV7-9	TRBJ1-4	-	TGTGCCAGCAGCTTAAGGCTCCCCTTAGCAACTAATGAAAAACTGTTTTTT	CASSLRLPLATNEKLFF
many	TRBV28	TRBJ1-2	-	TGTGCCAGCAGTTTTTCTTCTTTGGACTACACCTTC	CASSFSSLDYTF
-	TRBV6-6	TRBJ1-1	-	TGTGCCAGCAGTGGTGCTTTCTTT	CASSGAFF
few	TRBV7-2	TRBJ2-4	-	TGTGCCAGCAGCTTAGGGGGGCTAGCTATAGCCAAAAACATTCAGTACTTC	CASSLGGLAIAKNIQYF
-	TRBV12-3/TRBV12-4	TRBJ2-3	TRBD2	TGTGCCAGCAGCCCGGTGACGGGAGGTTCGGATACGCAGTATTTT	CASSPVTGGSDTQYF
few	TRBV5-1	TRBJ1-1	-	TGCGCCAGCAGCTTGGCCCAGGACACTGAAGCTTTCTTT	CASSLAQDTEAFF
few	TRBV20-1	TRBJ2-3	TRBD1	TGCAGTGCTAGAGAGGGGACAGGATACACAGATACGCAGTATTTT	CSAREGTGYTDTQYF
-	TRBV29-1	TRBJ1-1	-	TGCAGCGTTTCATATCAAGGGGCCCACGCTTTCTTT	CSVSYQGAHAFF
-	TRBV7-9	TRBJ2-7	TRBD1	TGTGCCAGCAGTCACACAGGGGATAACTCCTACGAGCAGTACTTC	CASSHTGDNSYEQYF
few	TRBV18	TRBJ1-1	TRBD1	TGTGCCAGCTCACTCCTCCTTGGACAGGGCATGAACACTGAAGCTTTCTTT	CASSLLLGQGMNTEAFF
few	TRBV7-6	TRBJ2-1	TRBD2	TGTGCCAGCAGCCTCTTTTTGGCGGGAGAAACATATTTC	CASSLFLAGETYF
-	TRBV28	TRBJ2-7	TRBD1	TGTGCCAGCGGATCGACCGGGACAGGGGGATCTTTC	CASGSTGTGGSF
many	TRBV9	TRBJ2-1	TRBD2	TGTGCCAGCAGCGTAGTGTCGGGGGGGGCTAGAGGTTACAATGAGCAGTTCTTC	CASSVVSGGARGYNEQFF
-	TRBV7-8	TRBJ2-5	-	TGTGCCAGCAGCTTAGTCGGGGGGCTCAGGGCCCAGTACTTC	CASSLVGGLRAQYF
-	TRBV4-3	TRBJ2-5	-	TGCGCCAGCAGCCAGAGACCGGGACGGGGCGAAGAGACCCAGTACTTC	CASSQRPGRGEETQYF
-	TRBV29-1	TRBJ2-1	-	TGCAGCGTCCTGGAGGTGGACAGCTCCTACAATGAGCAGTTCTTC	CSVLEVDSSYNEQFF
-	TRBV7-8	TRBJ2-3	TRBD2	TGTGCCAGCAGCCCTAGAAATCTAGCGGGGGGGCCCATCGGAGATACGCAGTATTTT	CASSPRNLAGGPIGDTQYF
-	TRBV6-6	TRBJ1-1	-	TGTGCCAGCAGTTATAGACAGAATTTTGAAGCTTTCTTT	CASSYRQNFEAFF
-	TRBV29-1	TRBJ2-7	-	TGCAGCGTTAGGAAGGGGCTTGACGAGCAGTACTTC	CSVRKGLDEQYF
-	TRBV14	TRBJ2-1	-	TGTGCCAGCAGCCAAGATCGGCGGACCAACTACAATGAGCAGTTCTTC	CASSQDRRTNYNEQFF
-	TRBV6-1	TRBJ1-2	TRBD1	TGTGCCAGCTTCACGACAGGGAACTATGGCTACACCTTC	CASFTTGNYGYTF
-	TRBV3-1	TRBJ2-1	-	TGTGCCAGCAGCCACAGCTCACTGATTAGTGATGAGCAGTTCTTC	CASSHSSLISDEQFF